Sequencing of this TCR beta chain was carried out in a study of T-cell reconstitution after alpha-beta-depleted transplantation in children. Unique molecular identifiers featured in how the TCRbeta library was prepared. TCRdb used MiXCR to reprocess the PCR reads, holding one entry per CDR3 protein. The table lists some 600,000 distinct CDR3 sequences, roughly 13% of them singletons. General study findings and limits: Surviving recipient T cells and thymic progenitors produced the high day-60 TCRbeta diversity seen in some patients. Reports say that about two months after transplant, the alpha-beta T cells came out of several hundred graft clones that had expanded. Newly produced T cells mostly accounted for T-cell counts and diversity one year post-transplant.

Germline V gene lookup returns CDR1 LGHNA and CDR2 YSLEER. The CDR3 consists of 14 residues. Trimming left V 1 base short and J 16 bases short, with 20 bases between. This clonotype was counted at least ten times. Its antigen is unknown. This chain joins TRBV4-3 and TRBJ2-1; possibly TRBD1 or TRBD2 for D (5 bases each). Sequenced material: PBMCs, mostly from graft donor cells, taken 360 days after TCRalphabeta/CD19-depleted stem cell transplant. This TCR derives from a male patient aged 10 to 17 who had a stem cell transplant for acute myeloid leukemia, so the T cells may come from the graft donor. The CDR3 nucleotides are TGCGCCAGCAGCCAAGGGGGCGTCACTAGAAGTCGCTTCTTC. The encoded protein is CASSQGGVTRSRFF.